The entry below gives a single TCR beta chain sequence along with its context. Its antigen is not identified. There are 14 residues in the CDR3. V shed 9 bases and J shed 0 bases, with 15 bases lying between them. Germline loops: CDR1 SGHDT, CDR2 YYEEEE. The entry originates in a study of shared clonotypes between healthy human individuals. Study-wide results and caveats: Shared clonotypes: 4.5% to 5% naive CD4, 3.5% to 4% naive CD8, less than 2.5% memory CD4, about 0.41% memory CD8.

The repertoire was sequenced with immunoSEQ multiplex PCR; TCRdb's copy has only in-frame clones and lacks some. The sample carries around 1.1 million clones, approximately 77% recorded once. The healthy adult donors were HIV-negative and reported no recent acute infections or vaccinations. This TCR was recovered from a man aged 18 to 30 in good health. Some clones in this sample may be carry-over from other donors' samples. Specimen: memory CD4+ T cells from PBMCs. Subset defined: CD45RA-negative fraction. This chain joins TRBV5-6 and TRBJ1-2; D not resolved. The CDR3: CATGRLSTNYGYTF. As DNA, the CDR3 is TGTGCCACCGGACGTCTATCTACTAACTATGGCTACACCTTC.